This TCR beta chain was retrieved from a study of blood T cell repertoires in COVID-19. Source study methods: Researchers report that nucleated cell counts were estimated from reference gene primer amplification. Sequencing was performed with immunoSEQ multiplex PCR; in TCRdb, only in-frame clones are kept and a portion is missing. That table supplies the V and J calls and clone size; D and trimming were determined from the DNA. Here the sample spans 220,000 or so clones, about 83% being singletons. The V and J ends lost 4 bases and 2 bases, in that order; junction bases with no gene match: 14. This CDR3 comprises 17 residues. Per germline, CDR1 ENHRY and CDR2 SYGVKD. Cohort 3 recovery required two negative PCRs, clearance, or symptom resolution.

Specimen: PBMCs or T cells enriched from blood (not recorded which). The receptor was derived from a woman aged 40 to 49 who had recovered from COVID-19. The chain is built from TRBV10-3 and TRBJ2-7, with 7 bases fitting TRBD1. CDR3 in amino acids: CAISASDSTGITYEQYF. The CDR3 nucleotides read TGTGCCATCAGTGCATCTGACTCGACAGGGATTACCTACGAGCAGTACTTC.